This passage covers 31 T cell receptor beta chains from one sample sequenced in a study of T cell responses to AZD1222 COVID-19 vaccine. The method was immunoSEQ multiplex PCR; TCRdb's version includes in-frame clones alone and lacks a portion of them. The sample records 95,000 to 150,000 clones, around 91% being singletons. This sample comprised peripheral blood, obtained on day 0 of AZD1222 vaccination. All receptors come from an adult in good health.

This chain links TRBV27 with TRBJ1-2; D possibly corresponds to TRBD1 (6 bases). Trimming stripped 2 bases from V and 7 bases from J, with 14 bases between. The CDR3 consists of 14 residues. In germline, CDR1 is MNHEY, CDR2 SMNVEV (reference sequence). The CDR3 here is CASSLRGARSGYTF. In nucleotides, the CDR3 is TGTGCCAGCAGTTTACGGGGGGCGCGGAGTGGCTACACCTTC.

CDR3 DNA: TGTGCCAGCAGTTACAGGGGATCTCGGAGGGCCAAAAACATTCAGTACTTC. It encodes CASSYRGSRRAKNIQYF. This chain connects TRBV6-2 or TRBV6-3 to TRBJ2-4, with D perhaps assigned TRBD1 or TRBD2 (5 bases each). The CDR3 spans 17 residues. From germline, CDR1 is MNHEY and CDR2 SVGEGT. The V gene lost 2 bases and the J gene lost 1 base, with 15 bases spanning the gap.

The chain employs TRBV6-1 and TRBJ2-5; perhaps TRBD2 as D (7 bases). Trimming removed 2 bases at V and 4 bases at J, with 17 bases between. This CDR3 is 16 amino acids long. Germline CDR1 reads MNHNS; CDR2 reads SASEGT. The CDR3 here is CASSELGWGGGETQYF. As DNA, the CDR3 is TGTGCCAGCAGTGAATTAGGTTGGGGAGGGGGAGAGACCCAGTACTTC.

This clone was found once. This rearrangement joins TRBV18 to TRBJ1-2, with D tentatively TRBD1 (6 bases). The germline CDR1 and CDR2 sequences are KGHSH and LQKENI. This CDR3 is 16 amino acids long. V was shortened by 1 base and J by 4 bases, with 16 bases between the two germline ends. The CDR3 DNA reads TGTGCCAGCTCACCACAACAGGCGCGGACAGCCTATGGCTACACCTTC. Translating it yields CASSPQQARTAYGYTF.

The chain joins TRBV7-3 to TRBJ1-6; the match to TRBD1 covers 7 bases. Germline-derived CDR1 and CDR2 are SGHTA and FQGTGA. V lost 5 bases to trimming and J lost 11 bases; unmatched junction nucleotides: 9. This CDR3 region has 14 residues. The CDR3 loop reads CASSPTGMWAPLHF. In DNA form, the CDR3 reads TGTGCCAGCAGCCCGACAGGGATGTGGGCACCCCTCCACTTT.

V is TRBV2 and J is TRBJ1-2; D gene unclear. V lost 5 bases and J 8 bases, leaving 12 bases between the germline ends. Germline CDR1 SNHLY, CDR2 FYNNEI. This CDR3 contains 12 residues. CDR3 in amino acids: CASSPEVGGYTF. The CDR3 nucleotides are TGTGCCAGCAGTCCCGAGGTCGGGGGCTACACCTTC.

The V gene is TRBV3-1 (or the pseudogene TRBV3-2), the J gene TRBJ1-1; D is unresolved. CDR1 and CDR2 (germline): LGHDT, YNNKEL (reference sequence). This CDR3 contains 14 residues. V lost 0 bases to trimming and J lost 1 base, with 6 bases between them. For the CDR3, the DNA is TGTGCCAGCAGCCAAGATAATGGGAACACTGAAGCTTTCTTT. Residues: CASSQDNGNTEAFF.

The chain carries TRBV11-3 and TRBJ2-1; possible D gene TRBD1, 5 bases. The germline V and J ends were trimmed by 2 bases and 9 bases, with 11 bases remaining between them. The germline V gene encodes CDR1 SGHNT and CDR2 YENEEA. This CDR3 has 13 amino acids. As DNA, the CDR3 is TGTGCCAGCAGCTTAAAAGGGGCGCTTGAGCAGTTCTTC. It translates to CASSLKGALEQFF.

The chain is built from TRBV28 and TRBJ2-5, with TRBD2 matching 7 bases. This CDR3 comprises 16 residues. Trimming removed 2 bases from V and 9 bases from J; junction bases left unmatched: 15. The germline V gene encodes CDR1 MDHEN and CDR2 SYDVKM. CDR3 residues: CASSLGRGGRPSPQYF. The CDR3 bases are TGTGCCAGCAGTTTAGGGCGGGGCGGGAGACCCAGCCCCCAGTACTTC.

The chain recombines TRBV7-2 with TRBJ1-4, with D perhaps matching TRBD1 (5 bases). This CDR3 region has 14 residues. Germline V gives CDR1 SGHTA, CDR2 FQGNSA. The V gene lost 4 bases and the J gene lost 10 bases, with 16 bases spanning the gap. This CDR3 is CASSSRGAGGKLFF. The CDR3 coding sequence is TGTGCCAGCAGCTCCCGGGGCGCGGGGGGAAAACTGTTTTTT.

This chain links TRBV7-9 with TRBJ2-3; 7 bases are a match to TRBD1. The CDR3 length is 14 residues. Germline trimming cut 6 bases from V and 5 bases from J; bases unmatched to any gene: 8. Germline CDR1 reads SEHNR; CDR2 reads FQNEAQ (reference sequence). This CDR3 is CASRSTGAGDTQYF. The CDR3 nucleotides read TGTGCCAGCAGATCTACAGGGGCGGGAGATACGCAGTATTTT.

The CDR3 sequence is CAESPRTGLDGYTF. The CDR3 bases are TGTGCTGAATCTCCAAGGACTGGGCTGGATGGCTACACCTTC. V gene TRBV2 combines with J gene TRBJ1-2; D is uncertain. Germline loops: CDR1 SNHLY, CDR2 FYNNEI. The CDR3 has 14 residues.

This chain links TRBV9 with TRBJ1-6; no clear D. CDR3 length: 16 residues. V gave up 0 bases and J gave up 6 bases, with 13 bases separating them. Germline CDR1 is SGDLS and CDR2 is YYNGEE. CDR3 DNA: TGTGCCAGCAGCGTAGCGGCCACAGCGGGTAATTCACCCCTCCACTTT. It specifies CASSVAATAGNSPLHF. Full variable domain (rest looked up from reference TRBV9 and TRBJ1-6): DSGVTQTPKHLITATGQRVTLRCSPRSGDLSVYWYQQSLDQGLQFLIQYYNGEERAKGNILERFSAQQFPDLHSELNLSSLELGDSALYFCASSVAATAGNSPLHFGNGTRLTVT.

In DNA form, the CDR3 reads TGTGCCAGCAGCTTAGCGCACAACACCGGGGAGCTGTTTTTT. Translation: CASSLAHNTGELFF. V is TRBV7-9 and J is TRBJ2-2; D gene unclear. The germline CDR1 and CDR2 sequences are SEHNR and FQNEAQ (reference sequence). V lost 0 bases and J 2 bases, leaving 4 bases between the germline ends. The CDR3 is 14 residues long.

V usage is TRBV7-2 and J usage is TRBJ2-7; D might be TRBD1 (6 bases). Germline V CDR1 and CDR2: SGHTA, FQGNSA. V shed 3 bases and J shed 1 base, with 13 bases lying between them. The length of the CDR3 is 15 residues. The CDR3 here is CASSFQSGDSYEQYF. The CDR3 DNA reads as TGTGCCAGCAGCTTTCAGTCAGGGGATTCCTACGAGCAGTACTTC. The full variable domain, in which reference TRBV7-2 and TRBJ2-7 provide the parts outside the CDR3, is GAGVSQSPSNKVTEKGKDVELRCDPISGHTALYWYRQSLGQGLEFLIYFQGNSAPDKSGLPSDRFSAERTGGSVSTLTIQRTQQEDSAVYLCASSFQSGDSYEQYFGPGTRLTVT.

The chain recombines TRBV4-1 with TRBJ2-1; D is perhaps TRBD2 (6 bases). V dropped 4 bases and J dropped 3 bases, with 13 bases sitting between them. The CDR3 is made up of 15 amino acids. Germline CDR1 is MGHRA and CDR2 is YSYEKL. CDR3 nucleotide sequence: TGCGCCAGCAGCCCAAAGGAGGGGCACTACAATGAGCAGTTCTTC. Translated: CASSPKEGHYNEQFF.

The chain recombines TRBV28 with TRBJ2-1; TRBD2 matches at 15 bases. There are 17 residues in the CDR3. V trimming: 6 bases; J trimming: 0 bases; junction bases outside the gene matches: 3. In germline, CDR1 is MDHEN, CDR2 SYDVKM. In DNA form, the CDR3 reads TGTGCCAGCAGGGGGACTAGCGGGGGGAGCTCCTACAATGAGCAGTTCTTC. This encodes CASRGTSGGSSYNEQFF. Supplemented by reference TRBV28 and TRBJ2-1, the full variable domain reads DVKVTQSSRYLVKRTGEKVFLECVQDMDHENMFWYRQDPGLGLRLIYFSYDVKMKEKGDIPEGYSVSREKKERFSLILESASTNQTSMYLCASRGTSGGSSYNEQFFGPGTRLTVL.

This clone came up once. The rearrangement links TRBV9 to TRBJ2-1, with D unresolved. The germline gives CDR1 SGDLS, CDR2 YYNGEE. This CDR3 comprises 15 residues. V was shortened by 3 bases and J by 2 bases, with 12 bases between the two germline ends. CDR3 protein: CASSALDTPYNEQFF. The DNA for the CDR3 is TGTGCCAGCAGCGCCCTAGACACCCCCTACAATGAGCAGTTCTTC.

V is TRBV5-8 and J is TRBJ2-3; D is possibly TRBD1 or TRBD2 (6 bases each). The CDR3 length is 15 residues. Germline CDR1 reads SGHTS; CDR2 reads YDEGEE. Trimming shortened V by 2 bases and J by 4 bases, and 14 bases separated the two germline ends. CDR3 coding DNA: TGTGCCAGCAGCTTTCGGGATCGGGGGCCAGATACGCAGTATTTT. Translated, it gives CASSFRDRGPDTQYF.

The chain links TRBV28 to TRBJ2-3, with D hard to call. CDR3 length: 15 residues. Trimming took 4 bases from V and 6 from J, leaving 17 bases between them. Germline CDR1 is MDHEN and CDR2 is SYDVKM. The CDR3 coding sequence is TGTGCCAGCAGTTCCCTCCCTCGGGTGGCGGATACGCAGTATTTT. This codes for CASSSLPRVADTQYF.

The V and J genes are TRBV4-2 and TRBJ1-2, with D perhaps matching TRBD1 (5 bases). Trimming removed 0 bases from V and 6 bases from J, with 14 bases in between. The CDR3 contains 15 residues. Germline CDR1 is LGHNA and CDR2 is YNFKEQ. The CDR3 protein is CASSQDSARGDGYTF. The CDR3, as DNA: TGTGCCAGCAGCCAAGATTCAGCGAGGGGCGATGGCTACACCTTC.

The J gene is TRBJ2-1, the V gene TRBV4-3, with a tentative D call TRBD2 (7 bases). The CDR3 loop spans 22 amino acids. CDR1 is LGHNA and CDR2 is YSLEER in the germline V gene. V lost 3 bases, J lost 5 bases, and 35 bases lay in between. CDR3 protein: CASSQTYGFPKGGGLPHNEQFF. CDR3 DNA sequence: TGCGCCAGCAGCCAGACCTATGGATTCCCTAAGGGGGGGGGCCTTCCTCACAATGAGCAGTTCTTC.

This chain joins TRBV28 and TRBJ2-1; 7 positions match TRBD1. Germline trimming cut 5 bases from V and 1 base from J; bases unmatched to any gene: 2. Germline V gives CDR1 MDHEN, CDR2 SYDVKM. This CDR3 comprises 14 residues. The CDR3 loop is CASSGTESYNEQFF. The CDR3 DNA reads as TGTGCCAGCAGTGGGACAGAGTCCTACAATGAGCAGTTCTTC.

The rearrangement joins TRBV7-9 to TRBJ2-6; TRBD1 aligns across 9 bases. Germline-derived CDR1 and CDR2 are SEHNR and FQNEAQ (reference sequence). Unmatched junction bases numbered 6, after V lost 0 bases and J lost 0 bases. The CDR3 is made up of 19 amino acids. CDR3 residues: CASSLAGQGQNSGANVLTF. The CDR3 DNA sequence: TGTGCCAGCAGCTTAGCGGGACAGGGCCAAAACTCTGGGGCCAACGTCCTGACTTTC.

The chain has TRBV4-3 and TRBJ2-2, with 7 bases that match TRBD2. This CDR3 spans 17 amino acids. V gave up 3 bases and J gave up 4 bases; unmatched junction bases: 11. Germline lookup yields CDR1 LGHNA and CDR2 YSLEER. The CDR3 DNA reads as TGCGCCAGCAGCCAGAACCGGGGGGATTTCGGCACCGGGGAGCTGTTTTTT. As protein: CASSQNRGDFGTGELFF.

This rearrangement joins TRBV7-2 to TRBJ2-3; TRBD2 matches at 7 bases. J was trimmed by 6 bases and V by 5 bases; bases with no gene match: 20. This CDR3 has 18 amino acids. Germline V lookup: CDR1 SGHTA, CDR2 FQGNSA. The CDR3 region is CASSPHFSGGEDGDTQYF. The CDR3, as DNA: TGTGCCAGCAGCCCCCATTTTTCGGGGGGAGAAGATGGGGATACGCAGTATTTT. The full variable domain, its missing parts supplied by reference TRBV7-2 and TRBJ2-3, is GAGVSQSPSNKVTEKGKDVELRCDPISGHTALYWYRQSLGQGLEFLIYFQGNSAPDKSGLPSDRFSAERTGGSVSTLTIQRTQQEDSAVYLCASSPHFSGGEDGDTQYFGPGTRLTVL.

The chain combines TRBV20-1 with TRBJ2-7; 7 positions match TRBD1. V lost 5 bases to trimming and J lost 3 bases; unmatched junction nucleotides: 1. This CDR3 has 11 residues. CDR1 is DFQATT and CDR2 is SNEGSKA in the germline V gene (reference sequence). The CDR3 region is CSARDSYEQYF. CDR3 nucleotide sequence: TGCAGTGCTCGGGACAGCTACGAGCAGTACTTC.

The chain uses TRBV6-2 or TRBV6-3 and TRBJ2-7; 11 nucleotides match TRBD2. Trimming cost V 5 bases and J 2 bases; bases outside gene matches: 11. The CDR3 sequence is 17 residues long. Germline CDR1 MNHEY, CDR2 SVGEGT. The CDR3 reads CASSPPGLAGAPYEQYF. The CDR3 DNA follows: TGTGCCAGCAGTCCCCCAGGACTAGCGGGTGCACCCTACGAGCAGTACTTC.

J is TRBJ1-4 and V is TRBV4-1, with D unresolved. Germline lookup yields CDR1 MGHRA and CDR2 YSYEKL. The CDR3 is 17 amino acids. Trimming took off 4 bases at V and 2 bases at J, with 17 bases between the two ends. The CDR3 is CASSLPGSRTTNEKLFF. CDR3 DNA: TGCGCCAGCAGCCTACCCGGGTCGCGGACCACTAATGAAAAACTGTTTTTT.

In regard to this clone: Other DNA sequences in the same sample also yield this CDR3. V is TRBV3-1 (or the pseudogene TRBV3-2) and J is TRBJ1-2; unclear D gene. There are 11 residues in the CDR3. V was trimmed by 1 base and J by 7 bases, leaving 4 bases between them. CDR1 is LGHDT, CDR2 YNNKEL, per germline (reference sequence). CDR3 residues: CASSQGSGYTF. The CDR3 DNA sequence: TGTGCCAGCAGCCAAGGGTCTGGCTACACCTTC.

This clone was observed a single time. The V and J genes are TRBV6-1 and TRBJ2-7, with a tentative D call TRBD1 (6 bases). CDR1 MNHNS and CDR2 SASEGT come from the germline V gene. Trimming removed 2 bases at V and 2 bases at J, with 10 bases between. The CDR3 runs to 14 residues. The CDR3, as DNA: TGTGCCAGCAGTGAACAGGGGTCCACCTACGAGCAGTACTTC. It yields the protein CASSEQGSTYEQYF.